This TCR beta chain was sequenced for a study of T-cell memory formation after mild COVID-19. The authors produced TCR alpha and TCR beta cDNA libraries with sample barcodes and UMIs by 5'RACE using constant-segment primers. TCRdb reanalysed the 5' RACE reads using MiXCR and keeps one entry per CDR3 protein. This table holds roughly 450,000 distinct CDR3 sequences, approximately 18% found once. Findings and limits, study-wide: Pre-infection memory already had some responding clones, implying cross-reactive memory joined.

This clonotype was observed at least ten times. Its antigen remains unidentified. V was trimmed by 5 bases and J by 4 bases, leaving 20 bases between them. Germline lookup yields CDR1 SGHTA and CDR2 FQGTGA. The CDR3 is 16 amino acids. The receptor was derived from a man younger than 35 who had mild COVID-19 (a few samples of this study predate the infection). Cell type and time point are not known. Sequencing was done on a sample of PBMCs or a T cell subset sorted from them (not recorded which). J is TRBJ1-2 and V is TRBV7-3, with no clear D. The CDR3 bases are TGTGCCAGCAGCCTGACCCCCCGGAGTTTGGGCTATGGCTACACCTTC. Encoded protein: CASSLTPRSLGYGYTF. Filled out from reference TRBV7-3 and TRBJ1-2, the complete variable domain reads GAGVSQTPSNKVTEKGKYVELRCDPISGHTALYWYRQSLGQGPEFLIYFQGTGAADDSGLPNDRFFAVRPEGSVSTLKIQRTERGDSAVYLCASSLTPRSLGYGYTFGSGTRLTVV.